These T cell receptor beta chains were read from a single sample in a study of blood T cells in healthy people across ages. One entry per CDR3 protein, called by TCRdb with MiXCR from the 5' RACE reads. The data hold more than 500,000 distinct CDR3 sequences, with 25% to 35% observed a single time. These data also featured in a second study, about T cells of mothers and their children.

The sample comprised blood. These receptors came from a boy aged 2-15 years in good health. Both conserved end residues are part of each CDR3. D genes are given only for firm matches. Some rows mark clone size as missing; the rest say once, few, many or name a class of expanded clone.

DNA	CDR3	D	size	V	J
TGTGCCAGCAGCTTAGACAGACTTGGCTACACCTTC	CASSLDRLGYTF	-	-	TRBV7-9	TRBJ1-2
TGTGCCATCAGGGGGACCCCAGAGGGCACTGAAGCTTTCTTT	CAIRGTPEGTEAFF	-	many	TRBV10-3	TRBJ1-1
TGCGCCAGCACCACGACTAGCCTTACAGATACGCAGTATTTT	CASTTTSLTDTQYF	TRBD2	few	TRBV5-1	TRBJ2-3
TGTGCCATCAGTGATCCTAGCGGGAGGGGTCGGGCCGAGCAGTATTTC	CAISDPSGRGRAEQYF	TRBD2	few	TRBV10-3	TRBJ2-7
TGCAGTGCGGGGGACAGCGAAAAACTGTTTTTT	CSAGDSEKLFF	TRBD1	-	TRBV20-1	TRBJ1-4
TGTGCCAGCAGCTTGAGCACAACTAATGAAAAACTGTTTTTT	CASSLSTTNEKLFF	-	few	TRBV7-2	TRBJ1-4
TGTGCCAGCAGCTCCTTGACAAGCTCGGAGACTGAAGCTTTCTTT	CASSSLTSSETEAFF	-	few	TRBV7-9	TRBJ1-1
TGTGCCAGCAGCCCCGTCGGTTCTAGGGAAAAACCGTTTTTT	CASSPVGSREKPFF	-	-	TRBV7-2	TRBJ1-4
TGCAGTGCTTCCACAGCCACCTCTGGAAACACCATATATTTT	CSASTATSGNTIYF	-	-	TRBV20-1	TRBJ1-3
TGTGCCAGCAGCCGGGCGGTAGAAGAGACCCAGTACTTC	CASSRAVEETQYF	-	-	TRBV11-2	TRBJ2-5
TGCGCCAGCGAAGGGCGGACTAGCGGGAGCGATGAGCAGTTCTTC	CASEGRTSGSDEQFF	TRBD2	few	TRBV10-2	TRBJ2-1
TGTGCCAGCAGCCAAGCCGGGGCCTATGGCTACACCTTC	CASSQAGAYGYTF	-	-	TRBV3-1	TRBJ1-2
TGCAGTGCAGCGACAGGGTTGGGGGGCTACACCTTC	CSAATGLGGYTF	TRBD1	-	TRBV20-1	TRBJ1-2
TGCGCCAGCAGCATGGACAGGGGCACAGATACGCAGTATTTT	CASSMDRGTDTQYF	TRBD1	-	TRBV5-1	TRBJ2-3
TGCGCCAGCAGCCAAGAATTTGCGCCCGGGGAGCTGTTTTTT	CASSQEFAPGELFF	-	few	TRBV4-1	TRBJ2-2
TGCAGCCTCACCCTGGGGAGCGCTGAGCAGTTCTTC	CSLTLGSAEQFF	-	-	TRBV29-1	TRBJ2-1
TGTGCCTGGAGTCCAAACACGGACTACAATGGGCAGTTCTTC	CAWSPNTDYNGQFF	-	-	TRBV30	TRBJ2-1
TGTGCCAGCAGCTCCGGTGGAGGGCTTTGGGAAAAACTGTTTTTT	CASSSGGGLWEKLFF	-	-	TRBV11-2	TRBJ1-4
TGCGCCAGCAGCCAAGATAGGGAAGGGGCTGAAGCTTTCTTT	CASSQDREGAEAFF	-	-	TRBV4-3	TRBJ1-1
TGTGCCAGCAGCTCGACAGGGGGTTTCACTGAAGCTTTCTTT	CASSSTGGFTEAFF	TRBD1	many	TRBV27	TRBJ1-1
TGCAGTGCTAGCTCTCGGCTCCATAGCAATCAGCCCCAGCATTTT	CSASSRLHSNQPQHF	-	few	TRBV20-1	TRBJ1-5
TGCAGCGTTGACCCCCGGGGATGGTCTAGCGGGGGGTCCTACAATGAGCAGTTCTTC	CSVDPRGWSSGGSYNEQFF	TRBD2	few	TRBV29-1	TRBJ2-1
TGCAGCGTTGAAGAAGGCGCGAACACCGGGGAGCTGTTTTTT	CSVEEGANTGELFF	-	-	TRBV29-1	TRBJ2-2
TGTGCCGGCCGGGACGCGGGGCAAGAGACCCAGTACTTC	CAGRDAGQETQYF	-	-	TRBV27	TRBJ2-5
TGTGCCAGCAGCCTTGGTCTCCTCTGGGCGGTGAGCACAGATACGGAGTATTTT	CASSLGLLWAVSTDTEYF	-	-	TRBV12-3/TRBV12-4	TRBJ2-3
TGCGCCAGCAGCCAAGGGGGGGCCCAAGAGACCCAGTACTTC	CASSQGGAQETQYF	-	-	TRBV4-1	TRBJ2-5
TGTGCCTGGGTCCGGCTTGCTGAAGCTTTCTTT	CAWVRLAEAFF	-	-	TRBV30	TRBJ1-1